The T cell receptor (beta chain) described here comes from a study of blood T cell repertoires in COVID-19. Study-wide context: The study drew acute and convalescent COVID-19 samples from the United States, Italy and Spain.

Original analysis: Using reference gene primer amplification, nucleated cell counts were estimated. TCRdb's table, derived via immunoSEQ multiplex PCR, lists solely in-frame clones and lacks some. V and J calls and clone size follow that table, whereas D and trimming were derived from the DNA. The profile shows 140,000 to 150,000 clones, roughly 79% of them singletons. CDR3 length: 19 amino acids. The ends lost 1 base at V and 5 bases at J; junction bases unmatched: 19. CDR1 is SGHVS and CDR2 is FQNEAQ in the germline V gene. The sequence was collected from a human donor with acute or convalescent COVID-19. The donor label of this sample is uncertain. Source material: peripheral blood. The chain employs TRBV7-8 and TRBJ1-1, with 7 bases aligning to TRBD1. In DNA form, the CDR3 reads TGTGCCAGCAGCTTAGGCTACAGGGGAACAGGTGGTCCCGGTACTGAAGCTTTCTTT. It encodes CASSLGYRGTGGPGTEAFF.